This T cell receptor beta chain comes out of a study of control samples from healthy donors and cancer patients. The assay was immunoSEQ multiplex PCR, and TCRdb's table has in-frame clones only and misses some. The table shows 120,000 or so clones, with roughly 91% occurring only once. The specimen sequenced was PBMCs. This TCR came from a man between 50 and 59 years old with head and neck cancer.

For the CDR3, the DNA is TGTGCCAGCAGTTACGACAGGGGAGGGACCGGGGAGCTGTTTTTT. This codes for CASSYDRGGTGELFF. The rearrangement joins TRBV6-5 to TRBJ2-2; weak D call: TRBD1 (8 bases). The CDR3 consists of 15 residues. Germline V CDR1 and CDR2: MNHEY, SVGAGI. V was trimmed by 2 bases and J by 5 bases, leaving 12 bases between them.